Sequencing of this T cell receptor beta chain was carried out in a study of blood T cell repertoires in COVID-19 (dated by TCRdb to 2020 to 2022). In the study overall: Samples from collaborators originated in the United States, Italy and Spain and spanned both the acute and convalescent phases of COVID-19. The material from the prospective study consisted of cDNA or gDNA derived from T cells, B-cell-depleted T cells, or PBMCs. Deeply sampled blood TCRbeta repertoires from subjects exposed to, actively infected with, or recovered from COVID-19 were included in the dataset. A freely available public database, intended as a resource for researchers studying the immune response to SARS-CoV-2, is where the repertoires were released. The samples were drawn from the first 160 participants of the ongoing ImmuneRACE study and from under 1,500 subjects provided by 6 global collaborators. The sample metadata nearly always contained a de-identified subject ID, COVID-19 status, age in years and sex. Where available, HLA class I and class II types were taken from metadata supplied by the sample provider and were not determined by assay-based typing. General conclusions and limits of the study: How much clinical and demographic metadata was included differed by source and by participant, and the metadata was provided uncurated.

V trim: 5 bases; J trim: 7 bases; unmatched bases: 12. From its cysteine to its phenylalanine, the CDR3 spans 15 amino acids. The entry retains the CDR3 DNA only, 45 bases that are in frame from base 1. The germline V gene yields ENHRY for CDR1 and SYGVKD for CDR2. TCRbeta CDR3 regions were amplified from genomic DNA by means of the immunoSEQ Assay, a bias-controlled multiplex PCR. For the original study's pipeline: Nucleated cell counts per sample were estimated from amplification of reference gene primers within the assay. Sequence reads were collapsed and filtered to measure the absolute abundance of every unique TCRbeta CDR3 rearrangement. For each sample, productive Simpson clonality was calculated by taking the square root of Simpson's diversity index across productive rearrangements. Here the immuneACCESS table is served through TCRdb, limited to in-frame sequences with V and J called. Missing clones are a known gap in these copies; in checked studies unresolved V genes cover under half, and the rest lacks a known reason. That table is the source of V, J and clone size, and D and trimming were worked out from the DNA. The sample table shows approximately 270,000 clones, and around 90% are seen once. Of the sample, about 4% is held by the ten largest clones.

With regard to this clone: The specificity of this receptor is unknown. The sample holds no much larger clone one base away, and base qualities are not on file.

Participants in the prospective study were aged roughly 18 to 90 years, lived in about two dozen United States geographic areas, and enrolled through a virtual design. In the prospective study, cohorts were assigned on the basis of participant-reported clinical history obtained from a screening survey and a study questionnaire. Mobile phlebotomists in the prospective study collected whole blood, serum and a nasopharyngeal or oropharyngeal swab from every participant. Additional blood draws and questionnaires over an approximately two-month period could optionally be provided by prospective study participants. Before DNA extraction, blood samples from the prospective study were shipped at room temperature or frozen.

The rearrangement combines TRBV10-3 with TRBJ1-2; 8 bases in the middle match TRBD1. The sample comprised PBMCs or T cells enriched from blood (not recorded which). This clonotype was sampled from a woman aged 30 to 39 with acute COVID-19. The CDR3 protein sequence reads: CAISSGSRQGSGYTF. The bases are TGTGCCATCAGTTCAGGGTCGAGACAGGGGAGTGGCTACACCTTC.